Sequencing of this T cell receptor (beta chain) was carried out in a study of cytomegalovirus exposure and HLA in healthy donors. General study points: The records held CMV serostatus as the only immune exposure information.

Trimming pared 4 bases from V and 0 bases from J, leaving 16 bases between. This CDR3 spans 17 amino acids. Germline V gene data show CDR1 as SNHLY and CDR2 as FYNNEI. Use of 60 Vbeta and 13 Jbeta primers characterized the PCR. Clones were sequenced by immunoSEQ multiplex PCR, and TCRdb holds only the in-frame ones, with some missing. The table includes around 190,000 clones, 75% to 90% detected once. In the case of this clone: Antigen unknown.

The sequence came from a woman in her thirties in good health and CMV-seronegative. The sample taken for sequencing was PBMCs. V usage is TRBV2 and J usage is TRBJ1-5; tentatively, D is TRBD1 (6 bases). The CDR3 here is CASSVLDSRYSNQPQHF. The DNA for the CDR3 is TGTGCCAGCAGTGTGTTGGACAGCCGTTATAGCAATCAGCCCCAGCATTTT.